What follows describes a single TCR beta chain. This CDR3 region has 12 residues. Germline lookup yields CDR1 SQVTM and CDR2 ANQGSEA. V was clipped by 7 bases and J by 1 base, with 10 bases between them. A multiplex PCR was run with 60 Vbeta primers and 13 Jbeta primers. The table came from immunoSEQ multiplex PCR; TCRdb's copy has only in-frame clones and leaves some out. The sample consists of hundreds of thousands of clones, 85% to 90% of them appearing once. The sample comes from a study of cytomegalovirus exposure and HLA in healthy donors. The clonotype was recovered from a young woman in good health and CMV-seronegative. Material: PBMCs. This chain joins TRBV29-1 and TRBJ1-1; tentative D call: TRBD1 (6 bases). The DNA of the CDR3 is TGCAGCGCGGACAGCACGAACACTGAAGCTTTCTTT. It is translated as CSADSTNTEAFF.